The rows below give T cell receptor beta chains drawn from one sample of a study of cytomegalovirus exposure and HLA in healthy donors. TCRdb's copy holds only in-frame clones and misses some; the assay was immunoSEQ multiplex PCR. The sample shows about 130,000 clones, roughly 82% of them seen only once. The specimen sequenced was PBMCs. All receptors derive from a male donor in good health and CMV-seropositive. Each CDR3 is given with its conserved first and last residue. The D gene is left open where the match is weak.

TRBV27,TRBD2,CASSRRFAGGPNEQFF
TRBV27,TRBD2,CASRGKLAGGSTDTQYF
TRBV4-3,TRBD2,CASSVRLAGGSITDTQYF
TRBV25-1,.,CASEQTDSYEQYF
TRBV29-1,TRBD2,CSALRTSGSIRVSYNEQFF
TRBV7-3,.,CASSWEEGVEQFF
TRBV25-1,TRBD2,CASSEHIAGVETQYF
TRBV5-1,TRBD1,CASFPQGLGTEAFF
TRBV11-2,TRBD2,CASSLVAGGSTDTQYF
TRBV14,.,CASSQGALAKNSQYF
TRBV7-2,TRBD1,CASSLAHGTAYNEQFF
TRBV7-2,.,CASSLVIGGGVYEQYF
TRBV14,.,CASSPTGRYEQYF
TRBV6-5,TRBD2,CASSSLRGGTDTQYF
TRBV7-9,TRBD1,CSTSRGQGIKDQPQHF
TRBV5-1,TRBD1,CASALGGQVPYEQYF
TRBV19,TRBD1,CASSVWTGQGGYGYTF